This T cell receptor beta chain was captured in a study of CXCR3-negative and CXCR3-positive naive CD8 T cells. The study made its TRB cDNA libraries by 5' RACE, adding UMI labels. TCRdb reanalyzed the 5' RACE reads and collapses them to one entry per CDR3 protein, without DNA. This table holds over 100,000 distinct CDR3 sequences. CDR3 length: 15 residues. Per germline, CDR1 SGHAT and CDR2 FQNNGV. Overall study findings and caveats: CXCR3-positive naive cells carried more hydrophobic TRB CDR3s than CXCR3-negative naive cells did. Partly lower CXCR3 expression followed cryopreservation, and most assays relied on fresh PBMCs.

With respect to this clonotype: Antigen specificity is unknown.

The sequencing input was naive CXCR3- CD8+ T cells from blood. Subset given: CD45RO-CCR7+CD27+CD95- naive CD8+ T cells lacking CXCR3 (TNR3-). The V and J genes are TRBV11-2 and TRBJ2-7; TCRdb designates TRBD2, a call that cannot be tested without DNA. This clonotype was sampled from a human donor in good health. Some clones in this sample may be carry-over from other donors' samples. The CDR3 spells CASSPWTSGGYEQYF.